Included here is one T cell receptor (beta chain) sequence, with context. The authors reverse transcribed roughly 0.5 to 1 ug RNA with random hexamers. immunoSEQ multiplex PCR amplified TCR beta CDR3 across 54 Vbeta, 13 Jbeta. TCRdb reanalysed the immunoSEQ multiplex PCR reads using MiXCR and keeps one entry per CDR3 protein. The data contain some 300,000 distinct CDR3 sequences, around nine tenths of them seen just once; the ten biggest clones take up approximately 0.18%. This sample was taken from a study of CD8 T cells in Susac syndrome. The CDR3 is 13 residues long. Trimming stripped 4 bases from V and 1 base from J, with 10 bases between. Germline V gives CDR1 GTSNPN, CDR2 SVGIG (reference sequence).

Source material: CD8+ T cells from PBMCs. The chain uses TRBV30 and TRBJ1-1; a weak D match, TRBD1 (5 bases). This receptor was identified in a human donor with multiple sclerosis. In nucleotides, the CDR3 is TGTGCCTGGATGGGGGAGGGGAACACTGAAGCTTTCTTT. Its translation is CAWMGEGNTEAFF.